Described below is a single T cell receptor (beta chain) sequence and its context. Its antigen is currently unknown. The PCR contained 60 Vbeta and 13 Jbeta primers. Assay: immunoSEQ multiplex PCR; the TCRdb copy retains only in-frame clones and omits some. Of 84,000 or so clones in the sample, approximately 56% were seen once. In germline, CDR1 is SGHTA, CDR2 FQGNSA. V lost 1 base and J 4 bases, leaving 11 bases between the germline ends. The CDR3 is made up of 14 amino acids. This entry is derived from a study of cytomegalovirus exposure and HLA in healthy donors. Study information: Among 350 to 500 genotyped donors, about 85% fell in the Caucasian-associated ancestry cluster.

Study-level points and caveats: A later analysis reportedly found that, within productive TCRs, an Asian-associated ancestry cluster had fewer N-insertions than the mean observed across the approximately 690 donors. The study recorded 150 to 200 TCR beta chains that were cytomegalovirus-associated.

Healthy bone marrow donors formed the donor group. Sequencing used PBMCs. This chain uses TRBV7-2 with TRBJ2-7; TRBD1 is a possible D gene (6 bases). The receptor comes from a woman aged 30 to 39 in good health and CMV-seropositive. Written as DNA, the CDR3 is TGTGCCAGCAGCTTAGTGACAGGAGGATACGAGCAGTACTTC. Amino acid sequence: CASSLVTGGYEQYF.